The clone carrying this T cell receptor beta chain was seen more than once but under ten times. Its antigen is unknown. Healthy Caucasian donors formed the entire cohort. This sample is drawn from a study of identical twins. Points from the study as a whole: Conclusions came from cross-sectional statistical analysis, not from following the same donors.

V lost 3 bases and J 14 bases, leaving 19 bases between the germline ends. Germline assignment: CDR1 MDHEN and CDR2 SYDVKM. CDR3 length: 13 amino acids. Template switching added a universal primer site; cDNA carried unique molecular identifiers. MiXCR was run by TCRdb on the 5' RACE reads, yielding one entry per CDR3 protein. Among around 530,000 distinct CDR3 sequences listed, roughly 15% were seen once. These records were also assigned to another study, of yellow fever vaccine responses in identical twins. That source notes: Twins showed a vaccine T cell response that reportedly seemed partly convergent, partly personalized.

This clonotype was sampled from a woman under 30 in good health. The sequencing sample was made of CD4+ T cells sorted from blood. The chain is built from TRBV28 and TRBJ2-5, with D possibly called TRBD1 or TRBD2 (5 bases each). CDR3 sequence reads: CASSLEAGTLLYF. In nucleotides, the CDR3 is TGTGCCAGCAGTTTGGAGGCAGGGACCCTCTTATACTTC.